This is a list of T cell receptor beta chains from one sample in a study of cytomegalovirus exposure and HLA in healthy donors. Produced via immunoSEQ multiplex PCR; TCRdb's table is partial and in-frame only. The table lists around 180,000 clones, about 90% of them singletons. The sequencing sample was made of PBMCs. The origin of the receptors is a girl under two years old in good health and CMV-seronegative. CDR3s include the opening cysteine and the closing phenylalanine or tryptophan. The D gene is left open where the match is weak. Size is stated for part of the rows, as once, few or many counts, or as a class when the clone is expanded.

d_call	v_call	clone_size	j_call	cdr3_aa	cdr3_nt
.	TRBV15	.	TRBJ2-1	CATSDYFLEQFF	TGTGCCACCAGCGATTACTTTCTGGAGCAGTTCTTC
.	TRBV19	.	TRBJ2-1	CASRAGIEQFF	TGTGCCAGTAGGGCCGGGATCGAGCAGTTCTTC
.	TRBV12-5	.	TRBJ1-5	CASGLVLGLGQAGNQPQHF	TGTGCTAGTGGTTTGGTATTAGGATTGGGGCAGGCGGGAAATCAGCCCCAGCATTTT
.	TRBV7-2	.	TRBJ2-7	CASSPGWGYEQYF	TGTGCCAGCAGTCCGGGGTGGGGCTACGAGCAGTACTTC
TRBD2	TRBV4-1	.	TRBJ2-3	CASSQDWELAGAYTQYF	TGCGCCAGCAGCCAAGATTGGGAACTAGCGGGGGCATATACGCAGTATTTT
TRBD2	TRBV2	.	TRBJ2-3	CASSQLAGGLDTQYF	TGTGCCAGCAGCCAACTAGCGGGAGGATTAGATACGCAGTATTTT
.	TRBV5-1	.	TRBJ2-2	CASSLESGNTGELFF	TGCGCCAGCAGCTTGGAATCGGGGAACACCGGGGAGCTGTTTTTT
.	TRBV30	.	TRBJ2-7	CAWGQLLTYEQYF	TGTGCCTGGGGACAGCTTTTGACCTACGAGCAGTACTTC
TRBD2	TRBV5-1	.	TRBJ2-1	CASSSTSGSVANEQFF	TGCGCCAGCAGCTCGACTAGCGGGAGTGTCGCCAATGAGCAGTTCTTC
TRBD1	TRBV14	.	TRBJ1-2	CASSPLTGAYGYTF	TGTGCCAGCAGCCCGTTGACAGGGGCTTATGGCTACACCTTC
.	TRBV6-5	.	TRBJ2-6	CASSYGGTGANVLTF	TGTGCCAGCAGTTACGGAGGGACTGGGGCCAACGTCCTGACTTTC
TRBD2	TRBV7-2	.	TRBJ2-3	CASSLAASGGTDTQYF	TGTGCCAGCAGCTTAGCGGCTAGCGGGGGGACAGATACGCAGTATTTT
TRBD2	TRBV7-9	.	TRBJ2-3	CASSLAGGALDTQYF	TGTGCCAGCAGCTTAGCCGGGGGGGCCTTAGATACGCAGTATTTT
.	TRBV25-1	.	TRBJ2-1	CASSELSGTYNEQFF	TGTGCCAGCAGTGAACTCTCAGGGACCTACAATGAGCAGTTCTTC
TRBD2	TRBV7-2	.	TRBJ2-2	CASSHGLALLDTGELFF	TGTGCCAGCAGCCACGGACTAGCCCTTTTAGACACCGGGGAGCTGTTTTTT
TRBD1	TRBV6-1	.	TRBJ1-6	CASSEDRGYSPLHF	TGTGCCAGCAGTGAAGACAGGGGTTATTCACCCCTCCACTTT
.	TRBV9	.	TRBJ2-1	CASSVGNGGNEQFF	TGTGCCAGCAGCGTAGGAAATGGGGGGAATGAGCAGTTCTTC
.	TRBV30	.	TRBJ1-2	CAWTTGQTHNYGYTF	TGTGCCTGGACGACTGGACAGACCCATAACTATGGCTACACCTTC
.	TRBV5-6	.	TRBJ1-2	CASSLRGGGYTF	TGTGCCAGCAGCTTGAGGGGAGGCGGCTACACCTTC
.	TRBV5-1	.	TRBJ2-1	CASTSPDRIHNEQFF	TGCGCCAGCACTTCCCCCGACAGGATACACAATGAGCAGTTCTTC
TRBD1	TRBV29-1	.	TRBJ1-2	CSVLDRGDYGYTF	TGCAGCGTCCTAGACAGGGGGGACTATGGCTACACCTTC
.	TRBV7-8	.	TRBJ2-6	CASSLLGGFGANVLTF	TGTGCCAGCAGCTTACTTGGGGGGTTCGGGGCCAACGTCCTGACTTTC
TRBD1	TRBV19	.	TRBJ1-5	CASSIGTGVTPQHF	TGTGCCAGTAGTATTGGGACAGGGGTGACGCCCCAGCATTTT
.	TRBV21-1	.	TRBJ1-2	CATRRGYGYTF	TGTGCCACCCGGCGGGGCTATGGCTACACCTTC
.	TRBV14	.	TRBJ1-2	CASSPTNYGYTF	TGTGCCAGCAGCCCTACCAACTATGGCTACACCTTC
TRBD2	TRBV11-2	.	TRBJ2-2	CASSFRSLAGVITGELFF	TGTGCCAGCAGCTTTAGGTCACTGGCGGGAGTAATCACCGGGGAGCTGTTTTTT
.	TRBV4-2	.	TRBJ1-4	CASSQGNPDRLNEKLFF	TGTGCCAGCAGCCAAGGGAATCCAGACAGACTGAATGAAAAACTGTTTTTT
.	TRBV16	once	TRBJ2-7	CASSQGSLHEQYF	TGTGCCAGCAGCCAAGGTAGCCTCCACGAGCAGTACTTC
TRBD2	TRBV5-4	.	TRBJ2-1	CASSFSPGLAGDNEQFF	TGTGCCAGCAGCTTTTCGCCAGGACTAGCGGGAGACAATGAGCAGTTCTTC
.	TRBV27	.	TRBJ2-7	CASSRLSTGSGGYEQYF	TGTGCCAGCAGTAGACTTTCGACAGGAAGCGGAGGTTACGAGCAGTACTTC
.	TRBV6-1	.	TRBJ1-6	CASSENRVAYNSPLHF	TGTGCCAGCAGTGAAAACAGGGTCGCATATAATTCACCCCTCCACTTT
TRBD2	TRBV6-1	.	TRBJ2-1	CASSDITGGLAGGYNEQFF	TGTGCCAGCAGTGACATAACAGGGGGGCTAGCGGGAGGGTACAATGAGCAGTTCTTC
TRBD2	TRBV7-9	.	TRBJ2-7	CASSLISGGGEQYF	TGTGCCAGCAGCTTAATCAGTGGGGGGGGCGAGCAGTACTTC
.	TRBV29-1	.	TRBJ2-7	CSVKDPKQGNEQYF	TGCAGCGTTAAGGATCCCAAACAGGGCAACGAGCAGTACTTC
TRBD2	TRBV6-5	.	TRBJ2-1	CASRAGTSGYNEQFF	TGTGCCAGCAGGGCCGGGACTAGCGGCTACAATGAGCAGTTCTTC
.	TRBV30	.	TRBJ2-3	CAWSVITDTQYF	TGTGCCTGGAGTGTTATAACAGATACGCAGTATTTT
.	TRBV25-1	.	TRBJ1-3	CASSDLRGSGNTIYF	TGTGCCAGCAGTGACCTCAGGGGCTCTGGAAACACCATATATTTT
TRBD1	TRBV9	.	TRBJ2-2	CASSAGTGSPGELFF	TGTGCCAGCAGCGCCGGGACAGGGTCACCCGGGGAGCTGTTTTTT
TRBD2	TRBV10-2	.	TRBJ2-1	CASSDRLAGGTNEQFF	TGCGCCAGCAGTGACCGCCTAGCGGGAGGCACCAATGAGCAGTTCTTC
.	TRBV10-3	.	TRBJ2-2	CAAALQEGAGELFF	TGTGCCGCCGCTCTACAGGAGGGCGCCGGGGAGCTGTTTTTT
TRBD1	TRBV7-3	.	TRBJ2-2	CASSLDRDRGNTGELFF	TGTGCCAGCAGCCTCGACCGGGACAGGGGGAACACCGGGGAGCTGTTTTTT
.	TRBV19	.	TRBJ2-7	CASSGLEPAYEQYF	TGTGCCAGTAGTGGTCTGGAGCCGGCCTACGAGCAGTACTTC
.	TRBV7-9	.	TRBJ1-1	CASSPTLGNTEAFF	TGTGCCAGCAGCCCCACCCTAGGGAACACTGAAGCTTTCTTT
TRBD1	TRBV5-4	.	TRBJ1-2	CASSPGQGGNYGYTF	TGTGCCAGCAGCCCCGGACAGGGTGGGAACTATGGCTACACCTTC
TRBD2	TRBV9	.	TRBJ2-7	CASSQGMAGGPYEQYF	TGTGCCAGCAGCCAGGGGATGGCGGGGGGACCCTACGAGCAGTACTTC
TRBD2	TRBV4-3	.	TRBJ2-7	CASSQQTGSVAGGPYEQYF	TGCGCCAGCAGCCAGCAAACCGGGTCGGTAGCGGGAGGGCCTTACGAGCAGTACTTC
.	TRBV6-1	.	TRBJ1-2	CASRGQGYGYTF	TGTGCCAGCAGGGGGCAGGGCTATGGCTACACCTTC
TRBD1	TRBV30	.	TRBJ1-5	CAWSPDRGNQPQHF	TGTGCCTGGAGTCCCGACAGGGGCAATCAGCCCCAGCATTTT